This TCR beta chain was observed in a study of sequential checkpoint blockade in melanoma. Indicated treatment: randomized to nivolumab then ipilimumab (arm A) or the reverse (arm B). None of the patients previously received DNA-damaging chemotherapy. From thawed PBMCs, live CD3+CD8+ cells negative for CD19 and CD56 were sorted. The CDR3 extends over 10 amino acids. Trimming shortened V by 4 bases and J by 10 bases, and 10 bases separated the two germline ends. The germline V gene has CDR1 DFQATT and CDR2 SNEGSKA (reference sequence). The protocol was immunoSEQ multiplex PCR, while the TCRdb copy is restricted to in-frame clones and leaves out a portion. In the table there are about 12,000 clones, around 68% of which are singletons.

V usage is TRBV20-1 and J usage is TRBJ1-2; D is possibly TRBD1 (6 bases). The origin of this receptor is a human donor with melanoma. The material was CD8+ T cells sorted from blood (inferred from file names), obtained from a patient given nivolumab and ipilimumab in sequence. The CDR3 is CSANRDAYTF. In DNA form, the CDR3 reads TGCAGTGCTAACAGGGACGCCTACACCTTC.